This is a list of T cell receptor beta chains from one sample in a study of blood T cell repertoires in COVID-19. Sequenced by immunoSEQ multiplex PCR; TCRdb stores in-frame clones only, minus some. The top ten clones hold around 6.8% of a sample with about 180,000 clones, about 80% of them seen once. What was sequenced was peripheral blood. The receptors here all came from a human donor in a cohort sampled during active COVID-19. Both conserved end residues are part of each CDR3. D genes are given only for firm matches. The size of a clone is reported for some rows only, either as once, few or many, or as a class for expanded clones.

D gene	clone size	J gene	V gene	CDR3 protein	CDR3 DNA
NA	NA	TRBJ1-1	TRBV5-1	CASSLALSFAANTEAFF	TGCGCCAGCAGCTTGGCCCTATCATTCGCCGCGAACACTGAAGCTTTCTTT
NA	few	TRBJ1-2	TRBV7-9	CASSFYGPSNYGYTF	TGTGCCAGCAGCTTTTATGGCCCCTCGAACTATGGCTACACCTTC
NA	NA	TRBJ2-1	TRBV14	CASSQDWEARANEQFF	TGTGCCAGCAGCCAAGATTGGGAAGCCAGGGCGAATGAGCAGTTCTTC
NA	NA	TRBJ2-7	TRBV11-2	CASSPGPSYEQYF	TGTGCCAGCAGCCCGGGTCCTTCCTACGAGCAGTACTTC
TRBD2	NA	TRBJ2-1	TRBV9	CASSALAGGSHNEQFF	TGTGCCAGCAGCGCTCTAGCGGGGGGAAGTCACAATGAGCAGTTCTTC
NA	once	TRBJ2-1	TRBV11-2	CASSLITHEQFF	TGTGCCAGCAGCTTAATTACACATGAGCAGTTCTTC
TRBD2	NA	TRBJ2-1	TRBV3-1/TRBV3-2	CASSQVAGDYNEQFF	TGTGCCAGCAGCCAAGTAGCGGGGGACTACAATGAGCAGTTCTTC
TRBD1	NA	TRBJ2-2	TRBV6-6	CASGGDRRNTGELFF	TGTGCCAGCGGAGGGGACAGGCGGAACACCGGGGAGCTGTTTTTT
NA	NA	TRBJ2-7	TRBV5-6	CASSPGGRSMYEQYF	TGTGCCAGCAGCCCTGGGGGCAGGTCAATGTACGAGCAGTACTTC
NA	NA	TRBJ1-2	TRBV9	CASSSGIYGYTF	TGTGCCAGCAGCTCCGGTATCTATGGCTACACCTTC
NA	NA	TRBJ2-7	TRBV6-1	CASSEDPNVYEQYF	TGTGCCAGCAGTGAAGATCCTAATGTCTACGAGCAGTACTTC
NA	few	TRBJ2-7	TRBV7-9	CASSRRVSYEQYF	TGTGCCAGCAGCCGCCGGGTCTCCTACGAGCAGTACTTC
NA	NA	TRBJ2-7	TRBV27	CASSSQGRSEYEQYF	TGTGCCAGCAGTTCTCAGGGTAGAAGCGAGTACGAGCAGTACTTC
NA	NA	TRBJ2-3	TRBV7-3	CASSLKAGSTDTQYF	TGTGCCAGCAGCTTAAAGGCGGGAAGCACAGATACGCAGTATTTT
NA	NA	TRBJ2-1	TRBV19	CASRRQGWDNEQFF	TGTGCCAGTAGAAGGCAGGGATGGGACAATGAGCAGTTCTTC
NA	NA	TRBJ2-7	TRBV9	CASSPQGPRNYEQYF	TGTGCCAGCAGCCCCCAGGGGCCGAGAAACTACGAGCAGTACTTC
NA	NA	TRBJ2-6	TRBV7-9	CASSLSSGANVLTF	TGTGCCAGCAGCTTGAGCTCTGGGGCCAACGTCCTGACTTTC